A single sample is the source of the 5 T cell receptor beta chains below, sequenced in a study of T cell repertoires in cytomegalovirus infection. TCRdb recomputed calls from the reads with MiXCR, one row per CDR3 protein. The sample lists about 450,000 distinct CDR3 sequences, 25% to 40% occurring once. The source material was PBMCs. These receptors came from a human donor in good health (CMV status not recorded). Some clones in this sample may be carry-over from other donors' samples.

This rearrangement joins TRBV6-2 or TRBV6-3 to TRBJ1-5; TRBD1 matches at 9 bases. The CDR3 length is 14 residues. J was trimmed by 7 bases and V by 6 bases; bases with no gene match: 7. Germline CDR1 reads MNHEY; CDR2 reads SVGEGT. CDR3 DNA sequence: TGTGCCAGCAGCCTTACACAGGGGGCCCAGCCCCAGCATTTT. Translation gives CASSLTQGAQPQHF.

This rearrangement joins TRBV6-1 to TRBJ2-1, with TRBD1 matching 12 bases. The length of the CDR3 is 16 residues. Germline V CDR1 and CDR2: MNHNS, SASEGT. V lost 1 base to trimming and J lost 7 bases; unmatched junction nucleotides: 5. CDR3 DNA sequence: TGTGCCAGCAGTGAAGATGGGACAGGGGGCAGAAATGAGCAGTTCTTC. Translating it yields CASSEDGTGGRNEQFF.

This clonotype was counted only a few times. The chain carries TRBV29-1 and TRBJ2-1; a possible D gene is TRBD1 (8 bases). Per the germline V gene, CDR1 is SQVTM and CDR2 is ANQGSEA. This CDR3 has 16 amino acids. The ends were cut back, 6 bases at V and 1 base at J, with 19 bases in the middle. For the CDR3, the DNA is TGCAGCGTACAGGGGGGGGAGCAGGGGTCCTACAATGAGCAGTTCTTC. Protein product: CSVQGGEQGSYNEQFF.

This sequence joins TRBV12-3 or TRBV12-4 and TRBJ2-3; D might be TRBD2 (6 bases). Trimming took off 6 bases at V and 8 bases at J, with 12 bases between the two ends. The CDR3 consists of 12 residues. The CDR3: CASSQIGGTQYF. As DNA, the CDR3 is TGTGCCAGCAGCCAGATCGGGGGTACGCAGTATTTT.

The CDR3 region is CASRLEGFVRETQYF. CDR3 DNA: TGTGCCAGCCGACTAGAGGGGTTCGTAAGGGAGACCCAGTACTTC. This chain connects TRBV7-2 to TRBJ2-5; a weak D match, TRBD2 (6 bases). V was trimmed by 8 bases and J by 5 bases, leaving 21 bases between them. The V gene's germline CDR1 is SGHTA and CDR2 FQGNSA. This CDR3 has 15 amino acids.